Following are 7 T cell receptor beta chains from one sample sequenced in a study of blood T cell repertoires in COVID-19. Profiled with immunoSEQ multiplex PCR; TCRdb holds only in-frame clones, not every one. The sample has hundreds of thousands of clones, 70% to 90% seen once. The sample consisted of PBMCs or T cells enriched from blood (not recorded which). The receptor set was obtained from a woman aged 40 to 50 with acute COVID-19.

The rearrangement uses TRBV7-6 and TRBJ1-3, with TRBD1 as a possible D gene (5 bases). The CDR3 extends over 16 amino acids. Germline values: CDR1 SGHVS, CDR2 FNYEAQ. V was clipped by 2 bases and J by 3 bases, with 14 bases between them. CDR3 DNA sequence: TGTGCCAGCAGCTTATCGGCCCTGGGGGGTGGAAACACCATATATTTT. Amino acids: CASSLSALGGGNTIYF.

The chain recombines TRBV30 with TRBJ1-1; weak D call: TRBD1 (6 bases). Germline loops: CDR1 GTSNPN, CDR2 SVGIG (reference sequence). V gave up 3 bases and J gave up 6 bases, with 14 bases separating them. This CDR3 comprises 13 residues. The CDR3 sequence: CAWREHRVAEAFF. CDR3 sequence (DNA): TGTGCCTGGAGGGAACACAGGGTGGCTGAAGCTTTCTTT.

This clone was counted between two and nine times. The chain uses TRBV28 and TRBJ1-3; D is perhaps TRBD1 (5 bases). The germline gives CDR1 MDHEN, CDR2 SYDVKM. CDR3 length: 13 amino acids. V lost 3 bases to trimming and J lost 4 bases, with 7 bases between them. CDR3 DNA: TGTGCCAGCAGTTTTAGGGGAGGAAACACCATATATTTT. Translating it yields CASSFRGGNTIYF.

CDR3 sequence reads: CATSGRGQGLNQPQHF. The CDR3 DNA is TGTGCCACCAGTGGTAGGGGACAGGGGTTGAATCAGCCCCAGCATTTT. V usage is TRBV24-1 and J usage is TRBJ1-5, with TRBD1 identical over 10 bases. This CDR3 is 16 amino acids long. V lost 5 bases to trimming and J lost 4 bases; unmatched junction nucleotides: 7. Germline loops: CDR1 KGHDR, CDR2 SFDVKD.

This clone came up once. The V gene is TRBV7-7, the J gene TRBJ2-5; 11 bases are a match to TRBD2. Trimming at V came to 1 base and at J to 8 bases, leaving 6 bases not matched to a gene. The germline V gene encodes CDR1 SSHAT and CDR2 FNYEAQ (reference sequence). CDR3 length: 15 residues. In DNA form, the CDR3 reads TGTGCCAGCAGCTTAGGACTAGCGGGGACGGGAACCCAGTACTTC. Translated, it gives CASSLGLAGTGTQYF.

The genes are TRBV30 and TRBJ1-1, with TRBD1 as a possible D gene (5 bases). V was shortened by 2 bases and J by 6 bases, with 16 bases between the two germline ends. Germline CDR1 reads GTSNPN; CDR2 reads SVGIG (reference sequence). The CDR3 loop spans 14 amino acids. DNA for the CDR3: TGTGCCTGGAGTATTCAGGGAGGTAGGGCTGAAGCTTTCTTT. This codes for CAWSIQGGRAEAFF.

The CDR3 protein is CASSTGTGGRNQPQHF. CDR3 DNA sequence: TGTGCCAGCAGCACCGGGACAGGGGGCAGGAATCAGCCCCAGCATTTT. V gene TRBV7-9 combines with J gene TRBJ1-5; 12 bases match TRBD1. V shed 5 bases and J 4 bases; nucleotides not matched to a gene: 6. The CDR3 loop spans 16 amino acids. Per germline, CDR1 SEHNR and CDR2 FQNEAQ (reference sequence).